A selection of T cell receptor beta chains follows, all from one sample in a study of tumor-infiltrating lymphocytes in primary liver carcinoma. A single record per CDR3 protein comes from TCRdb applying MiXCR to the multiplex PCR reads. The data contain 310,000 or so distinct CDR3 sequences, roughly 60% of them singletons. The source material was peripheral blood. These receptor sequences come from a woman in her twenties or thirties with primary liver carcinoma and hepatitis B virus infection. The CDR3 runs from the conserved cysteine through the conserved F or W. D genes are given only for firm matches. A row's size may be missing; if present it is once, few, many or a size class.

abundance,d_gene,v_gene,j_gene,CDR3aa,CDR3nt
few,TRBD2,TRBV28,TRBJ2-7,CASSLGGAHEQYF,TGTGCCAGCAGTTTGGGAGGGGCCCACGAGCAGTACTTC
few,-,TRBV6-2/TRBV6-3,TRBJ2-3,CASSYTTGPPRDTQYF,TGTGCCAGCAGTTACACCACGGGACCGCCGAGGGATACGCAGTATTTT
many,TRBD1,TRBV14,TRBJ1-2,CATRGQGAVGYTF,TGTGCCACCAGGGGACAGGGGGCGGTTGGCTACACCTTC
few,-,TRBV12-3/TRBV12-4,TRBJ1-2,CAGSLGHLDYTF,TGTGCCGGCAGTTTAGGACACCTTGATTACACCTTC
many,-,TRBV6-6,TRBJ2-7,CASSPRGLDYEQYF,TGTGCCAGCAGTCCCCGGGGCCTGGACTACGAGCAGTACTTC
few,TRBD1,TRBV6-1,TRBJ2-4,CASSVPGQGVALAKNIQYF,TGTGCCAGCAGTGTCCCGGGACAGGGGGTAGCTCTAGCCAAAAACATTCAGTACTTC
-,-,TRBV4-2,TRBJ2-1,CASSQVVGGPYQDNEQFF,TGTGCCAGCAGCCAAGTGGTTGGAGGGCCCTATCAAGACAATGAGCAGTTCTTC
many,-,TRBV6-5,TRBJ2-6,CASRPRDTYSGANVLTF,TGTGCCAGCAGGCCCCGGGACACCTACTCTGGGGCCAACGTCCTGACTTTC
many,-,TRBV4-1,TRBJ1-1,CASSLHRASEAFF,TGCGCCAGCAGCCTCCACAGGGCTTCTGAAGCTTTCTTT
-,-,TRBV13,TRBJ2-5,CASSLGGEGGETQYF,TGTGCCAGCAGCTTAGGAGGGGAAGGAGGAGAGACCCAGTACTTC
-,-,TRBV12-3/TRBV12-4,TRBJ1-6,CASTRWGSSPLHF,TGTGCCAGCACCCGATGGGGTTCTTCACCCCTCCACTTT
-,TRBD2,TRBV5-6,TRBJ2-1,CASSLYQAGGGNEQFF,TGTGCCAGCAGCTTGTATCAAGCGGGAGGGGGCAATGAGCAGTTCTTC
-,-,TRBV12-3/TRBV12-4,TRBJ2-2,CAGQGIGGELFF,TGTGCCGGTCAGGGAATCGGCGGGGAGCTGTTTTTT
-,-,TRBV7-9,TRBJ1-2,CASRDSLSYGYTF,TGTGCCAGCAGAGACTCTTTGAGCTATGGCTACACCTTC
-,-,TRBV5-1,TRBJ2-7,CASSLGLREQYF,TGCGCCAGCAGCTTGGGTCTTAGGGAGCAGTACTTC
once,-,TRBV5-6,TRBJ2-3,CASSLTILWDTQDF,TGTGCCAGCAGCCTGACCATCCTGTGGGATACGCAGGATTTT
many,-,TRBV29-1,TRBJ2-3,CSVGKMALVDTQYF,TGCAGCGTCGGGAAGATGGCCTTGGTAGATACGCAGTATTTT
-,-,TRBV7-8,TRBJ2-2,CASSFYSGNTGELFF,TGTGCCAGCAGCTTCTATAGCGGGAACACCGGGGAGCTGTTTTTT